The 17 T cell receptor beta chains below were found in one sample sequenced in a study of blood T cell repertoires in COVID-19. Sequencing was performed with immunoSEQ multiplex PCR; in TCRdb, only in-frame clones are kept and a portion is missing. The sample has around 150,000 clones, 85% seen once. The sequencing input was peripheral blood. The receptors were sampled from a human donor with acute or convalescent COVID-19. The donor label of this sample is uncertain.

The rearrangement joins TRBV11-1 to TRBJ2-1; D may be TRBD2 (6 bases). CDR1 is SGHAT, CDR2 FQDESV, per germline (reference sequence). The CDR3 has 13 residues. V lost 3 bases to trimming and J lost 10 bases, with 13 bases between them. Here the CDR3 DNA reads TGTGCCAGCAGCTTCGGAGGGTTCGGGGAGCAGTTCTTC. It codes for CASSFGGFGEQFF.

This rearrangement joins TRBV30 to TRBJ1-5; 10 nucleotides line up with TRBD1. After removal of 1 base from V and 0 bases from J, the junction contained 6 bases not matched to a gene. CDR3 length: 17 residues. The germline V gene has CDR1 GTSNPN and CDR2 SVGIG (reference sequence). CDR3 nucleotide sequence: TGTGCCTGGAGTGGGTGGGACAGGGGATATAGCAATCAGCCCCAGCATTTT. It specifies CAWSGWDRGYSNQPQHF.

The chain has TRBV5-1 and TRBJ1-1; 8 bases line up with TRBD1. CDR1 is SGHRS, CDR2 YFSETQ, per germline. With 1 base clipped from V and 1 base from J, the junction kept 6 bases outside the gene matches. The CDR3 is 16 amino acids. CDR3 loop: CASSLRPGGPNTEAFF. CDR3 bases: TGCGCCAGCAGCTTGAGGCCAGGGGGCCCGAACACTGAAGCTTTCTTT.

This rearrangement joins TRBV7-7 to TRBJ2-1; 13 bases fit TRBD2. CDR1 and CDR2 (germline): SSHAT, FNYEAQ (reference sequence). The CDR3 is 15 residues long. Germline trimming cut 5 bases from V and 10 bases from J; bases unmatched to any gene: 8. The CDR3, as DNA: TGTGCCAGCAGCCCCACTAGCGGGGGGGCAGGCGAGCAGTTCTTC. Translating it yields CASSPTSGGAGEQFF.

The chain combines TRBV9 with TRBJ1-6; possibly TRBD1 for D (6 bases). Per the germline V gene, CDR1 is SGDLS and CDR2 is YYNGEE. Trimming cost V 0 bases and J 6 bases, with 7 bases left between them. CDR3 size: 14 residues. The CDR3 region is CASSVVQGNSPLHF. For the CDR3, the DNA is TGTGCCAGCAGCGTAGTACAGGGTAATTCACCCCTCCACTTT. The variable domain in full, with the rest retrieved from reference TRBV9 and TRBJ1-6, is DSGVTQTPKHLITATGQRVTLRCSPRSGDLSVYWYQQSLDQGLQFLIQYYNGEERAKGNILERFSAQQFPDLHSELNLSSLELGDSALYFCASSVVQGNSPLHFGNGTRLTVT.

The chain couples TRBV7-9 to TRBJ1-4; 8 nucleotides line up with TRBD1. Unmatched junction bases numbered 2, after V lost 1 base and J lost 7 bases. This CDR3 has 14 residues. The germline gives CDR1 SEHNR, CDR2 FQNEAQ (reference sequence). The CDR3 loop is CASSLGQGAEKLFF. The CDR3 bases are TGTGCCAGCAGCTTAGGGCAGGGGGCTGAAAAACTGTTTTTT.

There are a few counts of this clone. The chain is built from TRBV28 and TRBJ2-7, with D possibly being TRBD1 (6 bases). V lost 6 bases, J lost 0 bases, and 15 bases lay in between. This CDR3 is built from 15 residues. Germline assignment: CDR1 MDHEN and CDR2 SYDVKM. This CDR3 reads CASSSRQVRSYEQYF. CDR3 nucleotide sequence: TGTGCCAGCAGCTCGAGACAGGTCCGCTCCTACGAGCAGTACTTC.

CDR3 nucleotide sequence: TGCAGCGTTGGAGGACAGGGGTCCTCTGGAAACACCATATATTTT. Its translation: CSVGGQGSSGNTIYF. The genes are TRBV29-1 and TRBJ1-3; 9 positions match TRBD1. The CDR3 covers 15 residues. In germline, CDR1 is SQVTM, CDR2 ANQGSEA. Trimming cost V 4 bases and J 0 bases; bases outside gene matches: 4.

CDR3 bases: TGTGCCAGTAGCGGGCGACAGTCGAATGGCTACACCTTC. Protein sequence: CASSGRQSNGYTF. This rearrangement joins TRBV19 to TRBJ1-2; D may be TRBD1 (5 bases). V gave up 6 bases and J gave up 6 bases, with 14 bases separating them. CDR1 LNHDA and CDR2 SQIVND come from the germline V gene (reference sequence). The CDR3 runs to 13 residues.

This chain joins TRBV7-9 and TRBJ1-3, with unresolved D. CDR3 size: 15 residues. Germline V gene data show CDR1 as SEHNR and CDR2 as FQNEAQ (reference sequence). V lost 5 bases and J 0 bases, leaving 11 bases between the germline ends. CDR3 bases: TGTGCCAGCAGCACCCGGGGTGACTCTGGAAACACCATATATTTT. Its translation is CASSTRGDSGNTIYF.

The chain recombines TRBV5-6 with TRBJ1-6; 7 nucleotides match TRBD1. Germline values: CDR1 SGHDT, CDR2 YYEEEE. V gave up 3 bases and J gave up 9 bases; unmatched junction bases: 12. The CDR3 runs 16 residues. CDR3 protein: CASSWRTGWGVSPLHF. For the CDR3, the DNA is TGTGCCAGCAGCTGGAGGACAGGTTGGGGTGTTTCACCCCTCCACTTT.

This clone was observed once. V and J are TRBV2 and TRBJ2-7, with 7 nucleotides matching TRBD1. Trimming cost V 7 bases and J 4 bases; bases outside gene matches: 13. Germline assignment: CDR1 SNHLY and CDR2 FYNNEI. CDR3 length equals 15 residues. The CDR3 is CASIGLRQGLYEQYF. CDR3 bases: TGTGCCAGCATTGGGCTCAGACAGGGTCTTTACGAGCAGTACTTC.

The chain uses TRBV20-1 and TRBJ1-2, with D possibly TRBD1 on 5 matching bases. The germline CDR1 and CDR2 sequences are DFQATT and SNEGSKA (reference sequence). CDR3 length: 11 residues. The V end lost 3 bases, the J end lost 7 bases, and 9 bases lay between the germline ends. CDR3 sequence (DNA): TGCAGTGCTAGGGGGCTGGGTGGCTACACCTTC. Translated, it gives CSARGLGGYTF.

The V gene is TRBV3-1 (or the pseudogene TRBV3-2), the J gene TRBJ2-5; 14 bases match TRBD2. Germline lookup yields CDR1 LGHDT and CDR2 YNNKEL (reference sequence). V was clipped by 2 bases and J by 3 bases; unmatched bases: 8. The CDR3 spans 18 residues. In nucleotides, the CDR3 is TGTGCCAGCAGCCAACGGACTAGCGGGGGGTTTACGGAAGAGACCCAGTACTTC. Translating gives CASSQRTSGGFTEETQYF.

The J gene is TRBJ2-2, the V gene TRBV5-6; D not certain. V lost 1 base, J lost 7 bases, and 8 bases lay in between. This CDR3 contains 13 residues. Germline loops: CDR1 SGHDT, CDR2 YYEEEE. The CDR3 DNA follows: TGTGCCAGCAGCTTGTTGTCTCTCGGGGAGCTGTTTTTT. It translates to CASSLLSLGELFF.

In its sample, this clone was seen a few times. V and J are TRBV6-1 and TRBJ1-5, with a weak D call TRBD1 (6 bases). Germline-derived CDR1 and CDR2 are MNHNS and SASEGT. The CDR3 contains 16 residues. V lost 1 base, J lost 3 bases, and 13 bases lay in between. The CDR3 region has the DNA TGTGCCAGCAGTGAAGACATCAGGGGTAACAATCAGCCCCAGCATTTT. Amino acids: CASSEDIRGNNQPQHF.

V gene TRBV5-1 combines with J gene TRBJ1-5; no firm D call. Trimming stripped 6 bases from V and 2 bases from J, with 15 bases between. This CDR3 has 15 residues. The germline gives CDR1 SGHRS, CDR2 YFSETQ. CDR3 sequence reads: CASTEGTGRNQPQHF. The DNA for the CDR3 is TGCGCCAGCACAGAGGGCACCGGTCGCAATCAGCCCCAGCATTTT. Complete variable domain (other parts from reference TRBV5-1 and TRBJ1-5): KAGVTQTPRYLIKTRGQQVTLSCSPISGHRSVSWYQQTPGQGLQFLFEYFSETQRNKGNFPGRFSGRQFSNSRSEMNVSTLELGDSALYLCASTEGTGRNQPQHFGDGTRLSIL.